The rows below give T cell receptor beta chains drawn from one sample of a study of T cell changes during pregnancy in multiple sclerosis. Using immunoSEQ multiplex PCR, the repertoire was profiled, and TCRdb retains in-frame clones only, with some absent. The repertoire holds tens of thousands of clones, with about 93% as singletons. Source: CD8+ T cells from peripheral blood mononuclear cells, taken after pregnancy. These receptors originate from a female donor with multiple sclerosis, enrolled in a pregnancy study. The CDR3 runs from the conserved cysteine through the conserved F or W. Fields, in order: V gene, clone size, J gene, D gene, CDR3 DNA, CDR3 protein. A D gene is named only where the DNA matches it firmly. For some rows the clone size is stated as once, few or many, or as a class when expanded; others skip it.

TRBV28	-	TRBJ2-1	-	TGTGCCAGCAGTCTCGGGCTAGCCCTATACAATGAGCAGTTCTTC	CASSLGLALYNEQFF
TRBV7-9	-	TRBJ1-1	-	TGTGCCAGCAGCTTAGTACTCCCGAACACTGAAGCTTTCTTT	CASSLVLPNTEAFF
TRBV7-6	-	TRBJ2-7	TRBD1	TGTGCCAGCAGCTTAGCGCTAGCAGGGGGCTACGAGCAGTACTTC	CASSLALAGGYEQYF
TRBV6-4	once	TRBJ2-1	-	TGTGCCAGCAGTGACGGTACAGAGCAGTTCTTC	CASSDGTEQFF
TRBV27	-	TRBJ2-1	-	TGTGCCAGCAGTTTTTGGGACTCTTCCTACAATGAGCAGTTCTTC	CASSFWDSSYNEQFF
TRBV7-6	-	TRBJ1-1	TRBD1	TGTGCCAGCAGCTCGACAGGGGGGCCCGACACTGAAGCTTTCTTT	CASSSTGGPDTEAFF
TRBV2	-	TRBJ1-1	-	TGTGCCAGCAGTGATGGGGGGGTGAACACTGAAGCTTTCTTT	CASSDGGVNTEAFF
TRBV4-1	-	TRBJ2-7	-	TGCGCCAGCAGCCAAGCAGGGGGGTCCTACGAGCAGTACTTC	CASSQAGGSYEQYF
TRBV15	-	TRBJ1-2	-	TGTGCCACCAGCAGAGTTGTACAGAAGTATGGCTACACCTTC	CATSRVVQKYGYTF
TRBV18	-	TRBJ2-2	TRBD2	TGTGCCAGCTCACCAGAAGGCGGGGGCACCGGGGAGCTGTTTTTT	CASSPEGGGTGELFF
TRBV27	-	TRBJ1-4	-	TGTGCCAGCAGTTCAAAGACAGGCCTTAATGAAAAACTGTTTTTT	CASSSKTGLNEKLFF
TRBV4-1	-	TRBJ2-5	TRBD2	TGCGCCAGCGTCGGGGGGGGCCCCGCGGAGACCCAGTACTTC	CASVGGGPAETQYF
TRBV28	-	TRBJ2-5	TRBD1	TGTGCCAGCACTACTGGACAGGGGAGGAGGGAGACCCAGTACTTC	CASTTGQGRRETQYF
TRBV9	-	TRBJ2-1	-	TGTGCCAGCAGCGACTCCCCCCATGAGCAGTTCTTC	CASSDSPHEQFF
TRBV4-2	-	TRBJ2-3	-	TGTGCCAGCAGCCAAGATCCTAGCGACACAGATACGCAGTATTTT	CASSQDPSDTDTQYF
TRBV6-1	-	TRBJ2-3	TRBD1	TGTGCCAGCAGGATTGGACAGGCTAGCACAGATACGCAGTATTTT	CASRIGQASTDTQYF
TRBV19	few	TRBJ1-1	-	TGTGCCAGTAGTGACAGTATTTCCACTGAAGCTTTCTTT	CASSDSISTEAFF
TRBV10-3	-	TRBJ1-5	-	TGTGCCATCAGTGACCACAGGGTGAATCAGCCCCAGCATTTT	CAISDHRVNQPQHF
TRBV11-2	-	TRBJ2-1	TRBD2	TGTGCCAGCAGCTTAGATCCGAGACTAGCCAATGAGCAGTTCTTC	CASSLDPRLANEQFF
TRBV7-9	-	TRBJ2-7	TRBD2	TGTGCCAGCAGCTTGGTCTCTAGCGGGGGCGAGCAGTACTTC	CASSLVSSGGEQYF
TRBV9	-	TRBJ2-1	-	TGTGCCAGCAGCGTAGGTAGTTCCTACAATGAGCAGTTCTTC	CASSVGSSYNEQFF
TRBV5-1	once	TRBJ2-3	TRBD1	TGCGCCAGCAGCTGGAGGGGACAGGGCACAGATACGCAGTATTTT	CASSWRGQGTDTQYF
TRBV16	-	TRBJ1-2	TRBD1	TGTGCCAGCAGCCACGGACAGGGGATGGGTAACTATGGCTACACCTTC	CASSHGQGMGNYGYTF
TRBV4-1	-	TRBJ2-2	-	TGCGCCAGCAGCCACCAAAAGAACACCGGGGAGCTGTTTTTT	CASSHQKNTGELFF
TRBV7-9	-	TRBJ1-4	-	TGTGCCAGCAGCTTTCCTTCCGGGAGAGAAAAACTGTTTTTT	CASSFPSGREKLFF
TRBV5-1	-	TRBJ2-1	TRBD2	TGCGCCAGCAGCTGGACCCTAGCGGGAGGGGACAATGAGCAGTTCTTC	CASSWTLAGGDNEQFF
TRBV28	-	TRBJ2-7	TRBD1	TGTGCCAGCAGTTTCTATGACCGCCCACCTCCTGCGGGACAGGGGGACTACGAGCAGTACTTC	CASSFYDRPPPAGQGDYEQYF
TRBV2	-	TRBJ1-6	-	TGTGCCAGCAGTGACCCACCCGCTGTCCAGGGTTCACCCCTCCACTTT	CASSDPPAVQGSPLHF
TRBV30	-	TRBJ1-1	-	TGTGCCTGGACTCCCGGGGGTACTGAAGCTTTCTTT	CAWTPGGTEAFF
TRBV5-1	-	TRBJ2-1	-	TGCGCCAGCAGCTCCGGGACATCGCCGAGCGATGAGCAGTTCTTC	CASSSGTSPSDEQFF
TRBV4-2	-	TRBJ1-1	-	TGTGCCAGCAGCCATCACAGGGTGAACACTGAAGCTTTCTTT	CASSHHRVNTEAFF
TRBV2	-	TRBJ2-2	-	TGTGCCAGCAGTCCCTTTAACACCGGGGAGCTGTTTTTT	CASSPFNTGELFF
TRBV28	-	TRBJ2-1	TRBD2	TGTGCCAGCAAACTAGCGGGAGGGTACAATGAGCAGTTCTTC	CASKLAGGYNEQFF
TRBV5-5	-	TRBJ2-7	-	TGTGCCAGCAGCTTGACCAGGGATCCTCACCCCTACGAGCAGTACTTC	CASSLTRDPHPYEQYF